The next 13 T cell receptor beta chains were all read from a single sample in a study of blood T cells in healthy people across ages. A J-beta primer mix and a sample-barcoded 5' primer were used in a second PCR of roughly 6 to 11 cycles. TCRdb called the 5' RACE reads again in MiXCR, with one record for every CDR3 protein. The table records 1.5 million to 2 million distinct CDR3 sequences, 28% of them present only once. Sequencing was done on a sample of blood. Source of these receptors: a woman younger than 45 in good health.

This clonotype has only a few counts. CDR3: CASMPMGTSVFEQFF. DNA of the CDR3: TGTGCCAGCATGCCTATGGGGACTAGCGTTTTTGAGCAGTTCTTC. This chain connects TRBV6-6 to TRBJ2-1; 10 bases align to TRBD2. V lost 7 bases to trimming and J lost 9 bases; unmatched junction nucleotides: 12. Germline-derived CDR1 and CDR2 are MNHNY and SVGAGI (reference sequence). The CDR3 is made up of 15 amino acids.

This clonotype was counted between two and nine times. The chain joins TRBV28 to TRBJ2-3; TRBD2 matches at 9 bases. The CDR3 spans 15 residues. The germline V gene has CDR1 MDHEN and CDR2 SYDVKM. V was pared by 5 bases and J by 6 bases, with 9 bases of the junction left unmatched. The CDR3 nucleotides are TGTGCCAGCAGTAGCCAGCGGGGGGAAAGGGATACGCAGTATTTT. Its translation: CASSSQRGERDTQYF.

This clonotype was seen only a few times. The J gene is TRBJ2-1, the V gene TRBV4-2; D not certain. Germline CDR1 is LGHNA and CDR2 is YNFKEQ. The CDR3 runs to 14 residues. V gave up 3 bases and J gave up 7 bases, with 13 bases separating them. The chain's CDR3 is CASSQGRFENEQFF. CDR3 coding DNA: TGTGCCAGCAGCCAGGGTAGATTTGAGAATGAGCAGTTCTTC.

This clonotype was recorded once. This clone may be a read error of a much larger clone one base away. The V and J genes are TRBV7-2 and TRBJ2-7; TRBD2 might be the D (5 bases). Germline V CDR1 and CDR2: SGHTA, FQGNSA. The CDR3 length is 14 residues. In DNA, the CDR3 is TGTGCCAGCAGCCCCACCAGAGTCGGGGAGACCCAGGACTTC. This gives the protein CASSPTRVGETQDF.

This clonotype occurred a few times. This chain connects TRBV7-9 to TRBJ2-7; 8 positions agree with TRBD1. Trimming removed 8 bases from V and 1 base from J; junction bases left unmatched: 10. Germline V gene lookup returns CDR1 SEHNR and CDR2 FQNEAQ (reference sequence). The CDR3 totals 15 residues. CDR3 region: CASVGKGTGSYEQYF. CDR3 sequence (DNA): TGTGCCAGCGTGGGGAAAGGGACAGGATCCTACGAGCAGTACTTC.

This clonotype has a handful of counts. The chain couples TRBV20-1 to TRBJ2-7; possible D gene TRBD2, 6 bases. The CDR3 is made up of 13 amino acids. Looked up from germline, CDR1 is DFQATT and CDR2 is SNEGSKA (reference sequence). Trimming took 7 bases from V and 0 from J, leaving 13 bases between them. In nucleotides, the CDR3 is TGCAGTGTTCCAGCGGGTAGCTCCTACGAGCAGTACTTC. Translating it yields CSVPAGSSYEQYF.

This clonotype was seen only a few times. V and J are TRBV6-5 and TRBJ1-2; TRBD1 might be the D (5 bases). Trimming removed 0 bases at V and 4 bases at J, with 15 bases between. CDR3 length: 16 residues. Per germline, CDR1 MNHEY and CDR2 SVGAGI. The CDR3 DNA follows: TGTGCCAGCAGTTACTCGTCAGGGCCAGGGAGCTATGGCTACACCTTC. This encodes CASSYSSGPGSYGYTF.

This clonotype was detected only a few times. The rearrangement uses TRBV7-9 and TRBJ1-2; possible D gene TRBD1, 6 bases. Trimming pared 5 bases from V and 1 base from J, leaving 26 bases between. Germline V gene sequence: CDR1 SEHNR, CDR2 FQNEAQ (reference sequence). The CDR3 loop spans 19 amino acids. The CDR3 here is CASSPINPGHGESNYGYTF. CDR3 nucleotide sequence: TGTGCCAGCAGCCCCATAAACCCGGGACACGGGGAGAGTAACTATGGCTACACCTTC.

This chain connects TRBV6-2 or TRBV6-3 to TRBJ2-2, with 8 bases matching TRBD1. After removal of 5 bases from V and 0 bases from J, the junction contained 2 bases not matched to a gene. Germline CDR1 is MNHEY and CDR2 is SVGEGT. The CDR3 runs to 15 residues. The DNA for the CDR3 is TGTGCCAGCAGTCAGGGGGCTTCGAACACCGGGGAGCTGTTTTTT. Translation: CASSQGASNTGELFF.

The chain links TRBV2 to TRBJ2-5, with D tentatively TRBD1 or TRBD2 (6 bases each). V lost 3 bases to trimming and J lost 3 bases, with 14 bases between them. The CDR3 runs to 15 residues. Per the germline V gene, CDR1 is SNHLY and CDR2 is FYNNEI. CDR3 protein: CASSDTTRGKETQYF. DNA of the CDR3: TGTGCCAGCAGTGATACGACTAGGGGGAAAGAGACCCAGTACTTC.

CDR3 coding DNA: TGTGCCCTCCCCCTAGCGTCGAGCACAGATACGCAGTATTTT. Protein: CALPLASSTDTQYF. This chain uses TRBV7-9 with TRBJ2-3, with D tentatively TRBD2 (6 bases). The CDR3 length is 14 residues. CDR1 and CDR2 from the germline V gene are SEHNR and FQNEAQ (reference sequence). V shed 11 bases and J shed 0 bases, with 15 bases lying between them. Full variable domain (outside the CDR3, taken from reference TRBV7-9 and TRBJ2-3): DTGVSQNPRHKITKRGQNVTFRCDPISEHNRLYWYRQTLGQGPEFLTYFQNEAQLEKSRLLSDRFSAERPKGSFSTLEIQRTEQGDSAMYLCALPLASSTDTQYFGPGTRLTVL.

This clonotype was observed a few times. The genes are TRBV5-1 and TRBJ2-7; the D is unclear. CDR3 size: 12 residues. Per the germline V gene, CDR1 is SGHRS and CDR2 is YFSETQ. Trimming shortened V by 7 bases and J by 0 bases, and 8 bases separated the two germline ends. Written as DNA, the CDR3 is TGCGCCAGCCGGGCAGCCTCCTACGAGCAGTACTTC. Its translation is CASRAASYEQYF.

This clonotype was observed a handful of times. The chain recombines TRBV7-2 with TRBJ2-1, with D perhaps given as TRBD1 or TRBD2 (5 bases each). Per the germline V gene, CDR1 is SGHTA and CDR2 is FQGNSA. The CDR3 extends over 14 amino acids. V was trimmed by 2 bases and J by 6 bases, leaving 11 bases between them. The CDR3, as DNA: TGTGCCAGCAGCTTAACAGGTGGGACCAATGAGCAGTTCTTC. It encodes CASSLTGGTNEQFF. The whole variable domain, remainder taken from reference TRBV7-2 and TRBJ2-1, is GAGVSQSPSNKVTEKGKDVELRCDPISGHTALYWYRQSLGQGLEFLIYFQGNSAPDKSGLPSDRFSAERTGGSVSTLTIQRTQQEDSAVYLCASSLTGGTNEQFFGPGTRLTVL.